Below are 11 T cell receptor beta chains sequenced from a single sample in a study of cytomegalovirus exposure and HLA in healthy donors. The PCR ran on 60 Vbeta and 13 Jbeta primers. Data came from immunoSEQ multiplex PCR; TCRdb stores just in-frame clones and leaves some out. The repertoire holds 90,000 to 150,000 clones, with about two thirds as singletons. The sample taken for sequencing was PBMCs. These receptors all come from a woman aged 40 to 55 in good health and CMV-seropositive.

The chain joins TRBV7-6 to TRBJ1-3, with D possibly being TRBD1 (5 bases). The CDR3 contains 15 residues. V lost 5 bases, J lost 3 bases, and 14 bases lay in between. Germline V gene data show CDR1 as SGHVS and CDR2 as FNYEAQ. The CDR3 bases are TGTGCCAGCAGCGTGGGGCCAGGGTTTGGAAACACCATATATTTT. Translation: CASSVGPGFGNTIYF. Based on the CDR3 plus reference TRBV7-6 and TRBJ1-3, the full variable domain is GAGVSQSPRYKVTKRGQDVALRCDPISGHVSLYWYRQALGQGPEFLTYFNYEAQQDKSGLPNDRFSAERPEGSISTLTIQRTEQRDSAMYRCASSVGPGFGNTIYFGEGSWLTVV.

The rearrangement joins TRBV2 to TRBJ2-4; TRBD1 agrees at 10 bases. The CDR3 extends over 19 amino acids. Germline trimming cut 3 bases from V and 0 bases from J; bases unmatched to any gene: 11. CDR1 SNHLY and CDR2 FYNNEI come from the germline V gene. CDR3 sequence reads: CASSDRDRGPLLAKNIQYF. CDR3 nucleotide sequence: TGTGCCAGCAGTGACCGGGACAGGGGACCCCTCCTAGCCAAAAACATTCAGTACTTC.

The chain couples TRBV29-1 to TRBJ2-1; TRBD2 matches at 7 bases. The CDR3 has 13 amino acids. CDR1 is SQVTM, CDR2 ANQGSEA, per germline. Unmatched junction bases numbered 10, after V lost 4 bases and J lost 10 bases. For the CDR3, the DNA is TGCAGCGTTGTGTTTGGGGGGGGGTTAGAGCAGTTCTTC. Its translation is CSVVFGGGLEQFF.

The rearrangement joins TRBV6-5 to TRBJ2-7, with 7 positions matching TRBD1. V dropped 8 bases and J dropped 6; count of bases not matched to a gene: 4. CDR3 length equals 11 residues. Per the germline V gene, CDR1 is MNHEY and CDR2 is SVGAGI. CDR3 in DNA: TGTGCCAGCCGCGACAGGGTCGAGCAGTACTTC. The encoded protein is CASRDRVEQYF.

CDR3: CSVEQAGAKTQYF. In DNA form, the CDR3 reads TGCAGCGTTGAACAGGCTGGGGCGAAGACCCAGTACTTC. This chain links TRBV29-1 with TRBJ2-5, with D maybe TRBD1 (5 bases). The V gene lost 2 bases and the J gene lost 6 bases, with 13 bases spanning the gap. CDR1 SQVTM and CDR2 ANQGSEA come from the germline V gene. The length of the CDR3 is 13 residues.

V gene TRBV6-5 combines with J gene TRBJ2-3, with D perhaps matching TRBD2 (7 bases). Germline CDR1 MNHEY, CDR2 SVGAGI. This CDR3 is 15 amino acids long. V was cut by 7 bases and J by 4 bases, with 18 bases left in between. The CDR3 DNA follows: TGTGCCAGCACCAAAGGAGGGGGGGCAGCAGATACGCAGTATTTT. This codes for CASTKGGGAADTQYF.

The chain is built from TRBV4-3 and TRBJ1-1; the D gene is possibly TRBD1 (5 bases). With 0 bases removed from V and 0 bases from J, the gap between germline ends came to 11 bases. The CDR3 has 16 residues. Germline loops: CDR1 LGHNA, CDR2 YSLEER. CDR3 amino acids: CASSQDWGGLNTEAFF. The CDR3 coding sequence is TGCGCCAGCAGCCAAGATTGGGGGGGACTGAACACTGAAGCTTTCTTT.

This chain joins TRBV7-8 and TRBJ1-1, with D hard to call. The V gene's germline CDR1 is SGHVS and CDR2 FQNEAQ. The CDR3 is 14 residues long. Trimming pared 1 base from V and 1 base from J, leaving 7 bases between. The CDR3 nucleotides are TGTGCCAGCAGCTTAGTCGACACGAACACTGAAGCTTTCTTT. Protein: CASSLVDTNTEAFF.

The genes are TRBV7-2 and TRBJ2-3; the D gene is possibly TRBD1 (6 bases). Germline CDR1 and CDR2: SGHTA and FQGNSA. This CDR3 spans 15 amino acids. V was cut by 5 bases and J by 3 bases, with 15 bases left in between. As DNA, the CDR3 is TGTGCCAGCAGCGCCAACAGGGCCGGGACAGATACGCAGTATTTT. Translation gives CASSANRAGTDTQYF.

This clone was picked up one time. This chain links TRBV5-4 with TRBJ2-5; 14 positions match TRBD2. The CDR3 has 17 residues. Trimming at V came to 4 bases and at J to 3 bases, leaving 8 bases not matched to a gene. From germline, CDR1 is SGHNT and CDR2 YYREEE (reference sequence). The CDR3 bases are TGTGCCAGCAGCAAGGGAACGGGACTAGCGGGGGAAGAGACCCAGTACTTC. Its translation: CASSKGTGLAGEETQYF.

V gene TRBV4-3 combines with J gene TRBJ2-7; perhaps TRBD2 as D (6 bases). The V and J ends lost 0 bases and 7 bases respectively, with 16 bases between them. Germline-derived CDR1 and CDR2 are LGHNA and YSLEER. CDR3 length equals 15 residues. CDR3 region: CASSQDLEGSGEQYF. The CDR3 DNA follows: TGCGCCAGCAGCCAAGATTTGGAGGGGTCGGGAGAGCAGTACTTC.